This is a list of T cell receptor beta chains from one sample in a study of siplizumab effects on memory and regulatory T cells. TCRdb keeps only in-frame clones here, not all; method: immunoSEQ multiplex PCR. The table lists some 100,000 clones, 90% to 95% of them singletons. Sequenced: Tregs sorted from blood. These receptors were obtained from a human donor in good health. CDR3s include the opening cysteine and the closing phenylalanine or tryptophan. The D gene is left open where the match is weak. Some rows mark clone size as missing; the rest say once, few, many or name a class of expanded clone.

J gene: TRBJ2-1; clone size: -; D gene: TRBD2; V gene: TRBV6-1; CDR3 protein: CASSERLASGYNEQFF; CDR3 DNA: TGTGCCAGCAGTGAAAGGTTGGCTAGCGGGTATAATGAGCAGTTCTTC
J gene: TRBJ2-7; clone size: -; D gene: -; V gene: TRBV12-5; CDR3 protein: CASGVRGDEQYF; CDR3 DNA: TGTGCTAGTGGTGTACGGGGCGACGAGCAGTACTTC
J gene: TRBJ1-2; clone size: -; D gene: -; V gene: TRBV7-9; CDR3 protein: CASSRIDYGYTF; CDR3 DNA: TGTGCCAGCAGCCGAATTGACTATGGCTACACCTTC
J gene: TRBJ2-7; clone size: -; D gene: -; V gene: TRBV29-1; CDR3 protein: CSGQVSYEQYF; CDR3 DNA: TGCAGCGGACAGGTTAGCTACGAGCAGTACTTC
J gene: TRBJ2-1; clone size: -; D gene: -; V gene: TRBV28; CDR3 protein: CASSFPPLVRGDEQFF; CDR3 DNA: TGTGCCAGCAGTTTTCCCCCATTAGTCCGGGGCGATGAGCAGTTCTTC
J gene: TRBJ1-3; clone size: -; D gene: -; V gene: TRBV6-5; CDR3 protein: CASSSGAGGSGNTIYF; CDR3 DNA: TGTGCCAGCAGTTCAGGGGCGGGCGGCTCTGGAAACACCATATATTTT
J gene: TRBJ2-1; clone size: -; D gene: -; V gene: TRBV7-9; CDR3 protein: CASSFLGRRHNEQFF; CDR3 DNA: TGTGCCAGCAGCTTTTTGGGCAGGAGACACAATGAGCAGTTCTTC
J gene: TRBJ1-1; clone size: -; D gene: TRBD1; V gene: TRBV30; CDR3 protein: CAWRGLVGTAGLAFF; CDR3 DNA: TGTGCCTGGAGAGGCCTGGTAGGGACAGCCGGGTTGGCTTTCTTT
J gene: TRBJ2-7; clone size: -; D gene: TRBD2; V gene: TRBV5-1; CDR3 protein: CASSTGLAGVGEQYF; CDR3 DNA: TGCGCCAGCAGCACCGGACTAGCGGGAGTCGGCGAGCAGTACTTC
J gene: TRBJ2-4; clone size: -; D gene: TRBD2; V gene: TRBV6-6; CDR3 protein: CASSYGGSGRNIQYF; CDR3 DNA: TGTGCCAGCAGTTACGGCGGTAGCGGGAGGAACATTCAGTACTTC
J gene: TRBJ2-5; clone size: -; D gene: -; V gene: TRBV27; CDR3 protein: CASSSDRFWPQYF; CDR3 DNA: TGTGCCAGCAGTTCAGACCGCTTTTGGCCCCAGTACTTC
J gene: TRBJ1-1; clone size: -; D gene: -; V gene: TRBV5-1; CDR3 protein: CASSLAENTEAFF; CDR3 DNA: TGCGCCAGCAGCTTGGCAGAGAACACTGAAGCTTTCTTT
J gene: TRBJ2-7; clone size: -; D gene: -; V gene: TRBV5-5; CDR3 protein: CASGRGDRPYEQYF; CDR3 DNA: TGTGCCAGCGGAAGGGGGGACAGACCCTACGAGCAGTACTTC
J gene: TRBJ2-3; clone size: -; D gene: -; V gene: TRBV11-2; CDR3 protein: CASSFGGVGTDTQYF; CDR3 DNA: TGTGCCAGCAGCTTTGGGGGAGTGGGCACAGATACGCAGTATTTT
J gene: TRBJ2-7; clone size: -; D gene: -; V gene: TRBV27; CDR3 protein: CASSGRQIHEQYF; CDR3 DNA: TGTGCCAGCAGTGGGCGACAGATCCACGAGCAGTACTTC
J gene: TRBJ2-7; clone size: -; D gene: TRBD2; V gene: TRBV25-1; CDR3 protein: CASMRSGSKEQYF; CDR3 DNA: TGTGCCAGCATGAGGAGCGGGAGTAAAGAGCAGTACTTC
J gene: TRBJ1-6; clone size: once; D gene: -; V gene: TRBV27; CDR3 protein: CASSFQNSPLHF; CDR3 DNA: TGTGCCAGCAGTTTTCAAAATTCACCCCTCCACTTT
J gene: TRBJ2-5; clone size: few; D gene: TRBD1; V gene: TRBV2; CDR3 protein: CASSGQGSGETQYF; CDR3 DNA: TGTGCCAGCAGTGGACAGGGGTCCGGGGAGACCCAGTACTTC
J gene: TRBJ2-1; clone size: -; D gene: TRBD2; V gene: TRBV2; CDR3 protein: CASSATGGMNNEQFF; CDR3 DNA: TGTGCCAGCAGTGCCACGGGGGGAATGAACAATGAGCAGTTCTTC
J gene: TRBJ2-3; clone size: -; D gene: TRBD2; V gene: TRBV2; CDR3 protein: CASRRTGGPKDTQYF; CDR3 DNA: TGTGCCAGCAGAAGGACGGGAGGGCCCAAAGATACGCAGTATTTT